This T cell receptor (beta chain) was identified in a study of shared clonotypes between healthy human individuals. Whole-study results and caveats: Clonotypes shared by all four sorted-subset donors had higher generation probabilities than non-shared clonotypes.

J was trimmed by 5 bases and V by 4 bases; bases with no gene match: 8. Germline V gene data show CDR1 as KGHSH and CDR2 as LQKENI. The length of the CDR3 is 16 residues. A remark on this clone: The antigen is undetermined.

The study enrolled healthy HIV-negative adults without recent acute infections or vaccinations as donors. Only in-frame clones appear in the TCRdb table, and some are missing; sequencing was by immunoSEQ multiplex PCR. The data show 2 million to 2.5 million clones, with more than 85% seen just once and around 0.4% held by the top ten. Material for sequencing was naive CD4+ T cells from PBMCs. Subset: CD45RA+ positively selected. The chain uses TRBV18 and TRBJ1-5, with 10 bases that match TRBD1. The sequence came from a man in his late teens or twenties in good health. Some clones in this sample may be carry-over from other donors' samples. The CDR3 is CASSLYGQGDDQPQHF. DNA of the CDR3: TGTGCCAGCTCACTTTACGGACAGGGGGACGATCAGCCCCAGCATTTT.